Sequencing of this T cell receptor beta chain was carried out in a study of T cell changes during pregnancy in multiple sclerosis. This clone came up once. Profiling relied on immunoSEQ multiplex PCR, and the TCRdb table lists in-frame clones only, not all of them. The data contain 90,000 to 150,000 clones, roughly 92% of them singletons. This CDR3 has 16 amino acids. CDR1 is SNHLY, CDR2 FYNNEI, per germline. Trimming took 5 bases from V and 3 from J; bases not matched to a gene: 6. The sample here was peripheral blood, taken before pregnancy. The sequence was collected from a female donor with multiple sclerosis, enrolled in a pregnancy study. The rearrangement links TRBV2 to TRBJ2-3, with 12 bases fitting TRBD2. Here the CDR3 DNA reads TGTGCCAGCAGTCGACTGACTAGCGGGAGAACAGATACGCAGTATTTT. This translates into CASSRLTSGRTDTQYF.